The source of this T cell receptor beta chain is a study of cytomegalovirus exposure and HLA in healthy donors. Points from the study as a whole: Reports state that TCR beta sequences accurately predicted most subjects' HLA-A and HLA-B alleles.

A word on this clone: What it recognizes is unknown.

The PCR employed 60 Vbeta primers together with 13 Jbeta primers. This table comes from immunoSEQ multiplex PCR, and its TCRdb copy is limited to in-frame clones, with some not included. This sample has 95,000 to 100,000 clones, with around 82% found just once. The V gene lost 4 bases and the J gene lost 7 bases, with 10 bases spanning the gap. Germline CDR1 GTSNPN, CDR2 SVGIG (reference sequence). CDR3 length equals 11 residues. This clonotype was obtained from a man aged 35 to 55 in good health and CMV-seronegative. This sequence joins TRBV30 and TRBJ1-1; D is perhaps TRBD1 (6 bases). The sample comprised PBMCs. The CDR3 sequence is CAWIQGVEAFF. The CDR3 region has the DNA TGTGCCTGGATACAGGGAGTTGAAGCTTTCTTT.